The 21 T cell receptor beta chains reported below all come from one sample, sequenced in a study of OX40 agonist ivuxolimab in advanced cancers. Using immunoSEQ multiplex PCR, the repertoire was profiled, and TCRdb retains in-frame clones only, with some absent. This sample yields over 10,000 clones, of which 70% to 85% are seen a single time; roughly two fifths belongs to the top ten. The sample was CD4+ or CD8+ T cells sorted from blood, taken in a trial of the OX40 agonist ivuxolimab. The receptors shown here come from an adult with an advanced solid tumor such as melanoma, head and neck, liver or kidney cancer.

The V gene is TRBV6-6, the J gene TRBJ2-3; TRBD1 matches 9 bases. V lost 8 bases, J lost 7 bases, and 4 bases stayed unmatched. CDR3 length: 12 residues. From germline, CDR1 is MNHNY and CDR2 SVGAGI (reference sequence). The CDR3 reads CASGQGLNTQYF. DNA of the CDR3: TGTGCCAGCGGACAGGGGTTGAATACGCAGTATTTT.

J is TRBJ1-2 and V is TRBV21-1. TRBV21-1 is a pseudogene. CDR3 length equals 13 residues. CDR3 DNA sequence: TGTGCCAGCACCCTCGGTCCGGCGGATGGCTACACCTTC. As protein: CASTLGPADGYTF.

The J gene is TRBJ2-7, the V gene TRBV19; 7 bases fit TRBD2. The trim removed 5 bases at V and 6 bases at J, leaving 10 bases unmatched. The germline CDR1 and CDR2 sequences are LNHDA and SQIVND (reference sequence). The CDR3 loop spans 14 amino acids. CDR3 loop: CASSDRNRGGEQYF. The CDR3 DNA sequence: TGTGCCAGTAGTGACAGAAACCGCGGGGGCGAGCAGTACTTC. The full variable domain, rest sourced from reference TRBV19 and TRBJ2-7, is DGGITQSPKYLFRKEGQNVTLSCEQNLNHDAMYWYRQDPGQGLRLIYYSQIVNDFQKGDIAEGYSVSREKKESFPLTVTSAQKNPTAFYLCASSDRNRGGEQYFGPGTRLTVT.

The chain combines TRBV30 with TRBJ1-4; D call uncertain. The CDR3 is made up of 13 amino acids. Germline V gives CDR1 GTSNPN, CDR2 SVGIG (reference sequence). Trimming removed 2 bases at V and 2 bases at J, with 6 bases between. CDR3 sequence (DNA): TGTGCCTGGAGTTCTGGGACTAATGAAAAACTGTTTTTT. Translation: CAWSSGTNEKLFF.

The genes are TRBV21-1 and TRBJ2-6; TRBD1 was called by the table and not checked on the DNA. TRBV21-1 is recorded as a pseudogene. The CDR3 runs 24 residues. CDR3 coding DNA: TGTGCCAGCAGCAAACGTAGCCGGGACAGGGGGCTTTTTGGGAAATTCTCTGGGGCCAACGTCCTGACTTTC. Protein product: CASSKRSRDRGLFGKFSGANVLTF.

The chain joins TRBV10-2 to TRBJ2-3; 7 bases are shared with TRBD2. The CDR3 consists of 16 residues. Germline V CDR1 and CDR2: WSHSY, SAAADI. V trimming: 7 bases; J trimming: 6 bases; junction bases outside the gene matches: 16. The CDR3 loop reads CASTEGLGPISDTQYF. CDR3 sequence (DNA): TGCGCCAGCACTGAAGGACTAGGGCCTATATCGGATACGCAGTATTTT.

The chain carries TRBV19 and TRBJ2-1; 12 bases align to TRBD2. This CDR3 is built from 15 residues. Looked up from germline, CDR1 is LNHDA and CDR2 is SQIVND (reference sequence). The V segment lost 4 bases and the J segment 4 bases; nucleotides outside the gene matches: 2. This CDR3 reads CASSRTSGDYNEQFF. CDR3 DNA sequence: TGTGCCAGTAGTAGGACTAGCGGGGATTACAATGAGCAGTTCTTC. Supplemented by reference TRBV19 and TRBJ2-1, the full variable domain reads DGGITQSPKYLFRKEGQNVTLSCEQNLNHDAMYWYRQDPGQGLRLIYYSQIVNDFQKGDIAEGYSVSREKKESFPLTVTSAQKNPTAFYLCASSRTSGDYNEQFFGPGTRLTVL.

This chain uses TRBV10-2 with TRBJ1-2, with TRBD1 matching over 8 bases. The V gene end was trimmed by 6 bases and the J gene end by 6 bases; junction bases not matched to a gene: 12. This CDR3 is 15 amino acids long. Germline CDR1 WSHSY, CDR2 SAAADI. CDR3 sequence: CASSQSGTGLHGYTF. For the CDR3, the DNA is TGCGCCAGCAGCCAATCCGGGACAGGCCTACATGGCTACACCTTC.

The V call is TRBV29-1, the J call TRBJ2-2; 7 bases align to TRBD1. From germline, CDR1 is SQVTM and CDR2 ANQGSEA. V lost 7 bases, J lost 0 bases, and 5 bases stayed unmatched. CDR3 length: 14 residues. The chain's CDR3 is CSGTGTANTGELFF. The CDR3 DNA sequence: TGCAGCGGTACCGGGACAGCGAACACCGGGGAGCTGTTTTTT.

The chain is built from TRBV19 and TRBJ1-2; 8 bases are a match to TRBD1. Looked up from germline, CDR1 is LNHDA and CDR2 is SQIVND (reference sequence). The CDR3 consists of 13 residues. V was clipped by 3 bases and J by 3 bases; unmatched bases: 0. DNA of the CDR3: TGTGCCAGTAGTATGACAGGGGACTATGGCTACACCTTC. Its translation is CASSMTGDYGYTF.

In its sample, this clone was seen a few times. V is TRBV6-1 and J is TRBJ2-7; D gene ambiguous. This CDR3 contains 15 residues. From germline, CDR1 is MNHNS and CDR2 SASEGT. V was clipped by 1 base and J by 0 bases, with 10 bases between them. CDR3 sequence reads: CASSEETASSYEQYF. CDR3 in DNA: TGTGCCAGCAGTGAAGAGACGGCAAGCTCCTACGAGCAGTACTTC.

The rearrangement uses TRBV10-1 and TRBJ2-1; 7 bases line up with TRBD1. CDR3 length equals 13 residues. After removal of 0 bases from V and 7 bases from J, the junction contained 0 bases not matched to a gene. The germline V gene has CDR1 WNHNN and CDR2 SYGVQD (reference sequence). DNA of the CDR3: TGCGCCAGCAGTGAGTCGGACAGGAATGAGCAGTTCTTC. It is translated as CASSESDRNEQFF.

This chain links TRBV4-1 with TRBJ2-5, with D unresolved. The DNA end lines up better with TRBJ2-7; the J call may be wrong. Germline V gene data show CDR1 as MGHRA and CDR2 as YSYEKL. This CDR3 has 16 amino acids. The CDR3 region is CASSQDRIRSSYEQYF. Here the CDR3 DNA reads TGCGCCAGCAGCCAAGATCGTATACGGAGCTCCTACGAGCAGTACTTC.

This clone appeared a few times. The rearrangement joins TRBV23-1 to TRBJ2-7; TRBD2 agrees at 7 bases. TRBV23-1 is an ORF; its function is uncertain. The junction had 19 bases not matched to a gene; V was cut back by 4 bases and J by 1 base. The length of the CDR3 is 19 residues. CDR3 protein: CASSLKPQHLADRSYEQYF. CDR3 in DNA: TGCGCCAGCAGTCTTAAACCCCAACATCTAGCGGATCGATCCTACGAGCAGTACTTC.

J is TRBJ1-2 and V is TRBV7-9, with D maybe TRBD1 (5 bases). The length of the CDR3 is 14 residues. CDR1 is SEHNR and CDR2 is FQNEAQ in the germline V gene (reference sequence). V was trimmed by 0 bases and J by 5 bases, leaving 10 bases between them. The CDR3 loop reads CASSLAGVGYGYTF. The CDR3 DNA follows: TGTGCCAGCAGCTTAGCGGGGGTGGGATATGGCTACACCTTC. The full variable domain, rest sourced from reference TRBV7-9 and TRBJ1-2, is DTGVSQNPRHKITKRGQNVTFRCDPISEHNRLYWYRQTLGQGPEFLTYFQNEAQLEKSRLLSDRFSAERPKGSFSTLEIQRTEQGDSAMYLCASSLAGVGYGYTFGSGTRLTVV.

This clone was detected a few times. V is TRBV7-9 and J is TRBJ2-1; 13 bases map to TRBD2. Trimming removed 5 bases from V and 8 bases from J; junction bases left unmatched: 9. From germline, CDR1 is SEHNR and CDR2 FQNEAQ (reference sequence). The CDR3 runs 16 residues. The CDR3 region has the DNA TGTGCCAGCAGCCCCCGGACTAGCGGGAGTACAGATGAGCAGTTCTTC. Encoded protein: CASSPRTSGSTDEQFF. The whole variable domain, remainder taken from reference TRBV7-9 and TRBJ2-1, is DTGVSQNPRHKITKRGQNVTFRCDPISEHNRLYWYRQTLGQGPEFLTYFQNEAQLEKSRLLSDRFSAERPKGSFSTLEIQRTEQGDSAMYLCASSPRTSGSTDEQFFGPGTRLTVL.

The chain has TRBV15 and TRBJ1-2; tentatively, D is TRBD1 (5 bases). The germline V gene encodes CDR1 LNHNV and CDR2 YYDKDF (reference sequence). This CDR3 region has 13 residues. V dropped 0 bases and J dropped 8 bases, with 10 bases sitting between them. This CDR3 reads CATSRDSWGGYTF. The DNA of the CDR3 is TGTGCCACCAGCAGAGACTCGTGGGGGGGCTACACCTTC. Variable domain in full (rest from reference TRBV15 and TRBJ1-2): DAMVIQNPRYQVTQFGKPVTLSCSQTLNHNVMYWYQQKSSQAPKLLFHYYDKDFNNEADTPDNFQSRRPNTSFCFLDIRSPGLGDTAMYLCATSRDSWGGYTFGSGTRLTVV.

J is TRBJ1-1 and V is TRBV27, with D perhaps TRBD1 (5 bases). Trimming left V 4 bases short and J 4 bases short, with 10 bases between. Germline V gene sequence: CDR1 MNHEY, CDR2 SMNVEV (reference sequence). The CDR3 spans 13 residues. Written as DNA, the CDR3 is TGTGCCAGCAGTTGGGACCCAACCACTGAAGCTTTCTTT. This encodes CASSWDPTTEAFF.

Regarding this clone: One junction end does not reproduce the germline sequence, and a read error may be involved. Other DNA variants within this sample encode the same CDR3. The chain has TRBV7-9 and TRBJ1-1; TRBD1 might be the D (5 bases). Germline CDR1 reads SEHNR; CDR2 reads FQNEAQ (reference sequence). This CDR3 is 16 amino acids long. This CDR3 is CASSLTIGGESTEAFF. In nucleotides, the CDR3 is TGTGCCAGTAGCTTAACCATAGGAGGGGAAAGCACTGAAGCTTTCTTT. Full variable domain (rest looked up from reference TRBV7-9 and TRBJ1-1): DTGVSQNPRHKITKRGQNVTFRCDPISEHNRLYWYRQTLGQGPEFLTYFQNEAQLEKSRLLSDRFSAERPKGSFSTLEIQRTEQGDSAMYLCASSLTIGGESTEAFFGQGTRLTVV.

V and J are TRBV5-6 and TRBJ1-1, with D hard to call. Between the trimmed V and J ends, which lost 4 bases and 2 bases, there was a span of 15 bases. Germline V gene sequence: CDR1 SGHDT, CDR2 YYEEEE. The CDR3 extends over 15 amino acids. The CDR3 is CASSADPDGNTEAFF. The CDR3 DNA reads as TGTGCCAGCAGCGCGGATCCGGACGGTAACACTGAAGCTTTCTTT.

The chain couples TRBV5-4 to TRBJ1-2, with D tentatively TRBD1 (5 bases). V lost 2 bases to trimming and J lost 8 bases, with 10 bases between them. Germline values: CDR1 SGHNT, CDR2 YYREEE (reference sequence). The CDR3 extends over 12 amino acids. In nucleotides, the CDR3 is TGTGCCAGCAGCTTTGGGGCCGCCGGCTACACCTTC. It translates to CASSFGAAGYTF.